This T cell receptor (beta chain) was profiled in a study of tumor-infiltrating lymphocytes in primary liver carcinoma. Co-extraction of both nucleic acids (RNA and DNA) used about 18-31 mg of unsorted bulk tissue. Germline V gives CDR1 DFQATT, CDR2 SNEGSKA (reference sequence). The CDR3 extends over 15 amino acids. V lost 6 bases and J 0 bases, leaving 15 bases between the germline ends. This clonotype was seen only a few times. A constant-region primer served to make TCR beta cDNA from 500 to 550 ng total RNA. TCR beta libraries came from three nested multiplex PCR rounds using slightly modified ARM-PCR. Primers for the first two PCR rounds were TRBV1-TRBV30 forward primers and a C-beta reverse primer (approximately 9 cycles per round). MiXCR was run by TCRdb on the multiplex PCR reads, yielding one entry per CDR3 protein. The sample shows under 45,000 distinct CDR3 sequences, over 70% of them seen only once.

The sequencing sample was made of liver tumor tissue from sampling region 2. Indicated subset: tumor region T2, inferior pole. The clonotype comes from a man aged 35 to 55 with primary liver carcinoma and hepatitis B virus infection. V is TRBV20-1 and J is TRBJ2-1, with a tentative D call TRBD2 (6 bases). The CDR3: CSASFSGPSYNEQFF. The CDR3 DNA sequence: TGCAGTGCGAGCTTTAGCGGTCCCTCCTACAATGAGCAGTTCTTC.